The TCR beta chain under discussion was sequenced for a study of cytomegalovirus exposure and HLA in healthy donors. At the level of the study: There were under 140 million unique TCR beta sequences, drawn from approximately 180 million T cells, in an earlier analysis. Study-wide results and limits: In a later analysis, across HLA loci, associated TCR counts were highest for DRB1, lowest for HLA-C. Presence/absence analyses took donor sequencing depth as roughly uniform.

PCR was performed using 60 Vbeta and 13 Jbeta primers. Using immunoSEQ multiplex PCR, the repertoire was profiled, and TCRdb retains in-frame clones only, with some absent. The sample includes 140,000 or so clones, 70% to 85% of them seen just once. Donors likely had unrecorded immune exposures despite being nominally healthy when sampled. The sample holds a few counts of this clone. Antigen unknown. The ends lost 4 bases at V and 1 base at J; junction bases unmatched: 0. The germline CDR1 and CDR2 sequences are MDHEN and SYDVKM. The CDR3 extends over 15 amino acids. The chain carries TRBV28 and TRBJ1-3; 11 bases align to TRBD1. What was sequenced was PBMCs. The origin of this receptor is a man in his forties or fifties in good health and CMV-seronegative. CDR3 sequence reads: CASSWDRGSGNTIYF. In nucleotides, the CDR3 is TGTGCCAGCAGTTGGGACAGGGGGTCTGGAAACACCATATATTTT.